Listed here are 21 T cell receptor beta chains from one sample, sequenced in a study of T-cell memory formation after mild COVID-19. One entry per CDR3 protein results from TCRdb running MiXCR on the 5' RACE reads. The sample has about 360,000 distinct CDR3 sequences, roughly 14% seen once. The sample was PBMCs or a T cell subset sorted from them (not recorded which). These receptors all come from a man between 18 and 35 years old who had mild COVID-19 (a few samples of this study predate the infection). Cell type and time point are not known.

The sample holds many counts of this clonotype. The J gene is TRBJ1-2, the V gene TRBV4-3, with D maybe TRBD1 (5 bases). The V and J ends lost 5 bases and 5 bases respectively, with 21 bases between them. Looked up from germline, CDR1 is LGHNA and CDR2 is YSLEER. This CDR3 has 16 residues. CDR3 nucleotide sequence: TGCGCCAGCAGCAGCGCACCTCAGGGCCTCGTTTATGGCTACACCTTC. It yields the protein CASSSAPQGLVYGYTF.

The V and J genes are TRBV12-3 or TRBV12-4 and TRBJ2-3; D not certain. The CDR3 contains 16 residues. V was shortened by 6 bases and J by 0 bases, with 16 bases between the two germline ends. The CDR3 protein is CASSPPVSTSTDTQYF. The CDR3 DNA follows: TGTGCCAGCAGCCCCCCCGTCAGCACTAGCACAGATACGCAGTATTTT.

This clonotype was seen a few times. The chain couples TRBV11-2 to TRBJ1-1; unclear D gene. V lost 1 base and J lost 0, with 6 bases in between. The CDR3 length is 14 residues. CDR1 and CDR2 from the germline V gene are SGHAT and FQNNGV. The CDR3 here is CASSLVTVNTEAFF. The CDR3, as DNA: TGTGCCAGCAGCTTAGTGACCGTGAACACTGAAGCTTTCTTT. Combining the CDR3 with reference TRBV11-2 and TRBJ1-1 gives the whole variable domain EAGVAQSPRYKIIEKRQSVAFWCNPISGHATLYWYQQILGQGPKLLIQFQNNGVVDDSQLPKDRFSAERLKGVDSTLKIQPAKLEDSAVYLCASSLVTVNTEAFFGQGTRLTVV.

The genes are TRBV4-3 and TRBJ2-4, with D tentatively TRBD2 (5 bases). From germline, CDR1 is LGHNA and CDR2 YSLEER. Trimming shortened V by 0 bases and J by 7 bases, and 16 bases separated the two germline ends. This CDR3 spans 16 amino acids. This CDR3 is CASSQETRALGNIQYF. The CDR3 DNA is TGCGCCAGCAGCCAAGAAACGCGGGCCCTAGGGAACATTCAGTACTTC.

This clonotype has at least ten counts. The chain employs TRBV10-3 and TRBJ2-3, with D unclear. The CDR3 spans 14 residues. The V and J ends lost 3 bases and 9 bases respectively, with 16 bases between them. The germline V gene has CDR1 ENHRY and CDR2 SYGVKD. DNA for the CDR3: TGTGCCATCAGTGACGTGGTTGGTGGTGCGACGCAGTATTTT. Translating gives CAISDVVGGATQYF.

This clonotype was seen only a few times. This CDR3 reads CASSSRGGAAEAFF. The CDR3 DNA is TGTGCCAGCAGTTCCCGAGGGGGGGCCGCTGAAGCTTTCTTT. The chain joins TRBV12-3 or TRBV12-4 to TRBJ1-1; D may be TRBD1 (6 bases). V was trimmed by 4 bases and J by 6 bases, leaving 15 bases between them. The CDR3 has 14 amino acids.

The V and J genes are TRBV4-3 and TRBJ2-1; the D gene is possibly TRBD1 (6 bases). V lost 1 base to trimming and J lost 15 bases, with 19 bases between them. The CDR3 totals 14 residues. CDR1 and CDR2 from the germline V gene are LGHNA and YSLEER. This CDR3 is CASSQGIQGSVGFF. CDR3 nucleotide sequence: TGCGCCAGCAGCCAAGGGATTCAGGGGTCGGTGGGGTTCTTC.

This rearrangement joins TRBV20-1 to TRBJ2-7; D may be TRBD1 (6 bases). There are 14 residues in the CDR3. V was clipped by 4 bases and J by 6 bases, with 19 bases between them. Germline V gene sequence: CDR1 DFQATT, CDR2 SNEGSKA (reference sequence). CDR3 protein: CSATRQGIPGEQYF. The CDR3 DNA is TGCAGTGCTACCCGCCAGGGGATCCCAGGCGAGCAGTACTTC.

The chain has TRBV20-1 and TRBJ2-3; the D gene is possibly TRBD2 (5 bases). CDR1 and CDR2 (germline): DFQATT, SNEGSKA (reference sequence). Trimming took off 6 bases at V and 0 bases at J, with 10 bases between the two ends. This CDR3 is built from 13 residues. CDR3 region: CSARSSSTDTQYF. CDR3 nucleotide sequence: TGCAGTGCCAGATCTAGCAGCACAGATACGCAGTATTTT.

The V gene is TRBV3-1, the J gene TRBJ2-4; 11 bases are shared with TRBD2. The CDR3 runs 17 residues. Germline V gives CDR1 LGHDT, CDR2 YNNKEL (reference sequence). Unmatched junction bases numbered 5, after V lost 3 bases and J lost 1 base. The CDR3 region is CASSHNSGGAAKNIQYF. CDR3 bases: TGTGCCAGCAGCCACAATAGCGGGGGGGCGGCCAAAAACATTCAGTACTTC. Full variable domain (remainder filled in from reference TRBV3-1 and TRBJ2-4): DTAVSQTPKYLVTQMGNDKSIKCEQNLGHDTMYWYKQDSKKFLKIMFSYNNKELIINETVPNRFSPKSPDKAHLNLHINSLELGDSAVYFCASSHNSGGAAKNIQYFGAGTRLSVL.

This clonotype was seen ten or more times. The chain links TRBV28 to TRBJ2-4; D possibly matches TRBD1 or TRBD2 (5 bases each). V dropped 7 bases and J dropped 7 bases, with 14 bases sitting between them. Germline lookup yields CDR1 MDHEN and CDR2 SYDVKM. CDR3 length: 13 residues. DNA for the CDR3: TGTGCCAGCATCGAGGGGACGGGGAACATTCAGTACTTC. This codes for CASIEGTGNIQYF.

The rearrangement links TRBV4-1 to TRBJ2-5, with TRBD1 identical over 7 bases. V gave up 4 bases and J gave up 1 base; unmatched junction bases: 12. This CDR3 is 17 amino acids long. Germline CDR1 and CDR2: MGHRA and YSYEKL. CDR3: CASSLSSPGQPQETQYF. For the CDR3, the DNA is TGCGCCAGCAGCCTGTCCTCTCCGGGACAGCCCCAAGAGACCCAGTACTTC.

The V gene is TRBV7-9, the J gene TRBJ1-3; D gene unclear. Germline CDR1 SEHNR, CDR2 FQNEAQ (reference sequence). The CDR3 is 16 residues long. Trimming stripped 6 bases from V and 0 bases from J, with 15 bases between. The CDR3 protein is CASRSGSPISGNTIYF. The CDR3 coding sequence is TGTGCCAGCAGGTCAGGTTCCCCAATCTCTGGAAACACCATATATTTT.

As regards this clonotype: One junction end disagrees with the germline gene, perhaps due to a read error. The chain links TRBV24-1 to TRBJ2-6; perhaps D is TRBD1 or TRBD2 (5 bases each). Per the germline V gene, CDR1 is KGHDR and CDR2 is SFDVKD. The CDR3 extends over 17 amino acids. The CDR3 sequence: CATSDPGLPPGANFLTF. The CDR3, as DNA: TGTGCCACCAGTGACCCTGGACTTCCTCCTGGGGCCAACTTCCTGACTTTC.

The sample holds many counts of this clonotype. The chain employs TRBV7-9 and TRBJ2-3; D uncertain. CDR3 length: 14 residues. V shed 1 base and J shed 0 bases, with 5 bases lying between them. Germline V gene data show CDR1 as SEHNR and CDR2 as FQNEAQ (reference sequence). The CDR3 coding sequence is TGTGCCAGCAGCTTAGTGGGCAGCACAGATACGCAGTATTTT. This gives the protein CASSLVGSTDTQYF.

With regard to this clonotype: An end of the junction differs from the germline gene, which may be a read error. This chain uses TRBV12-3 or TRBV12-4 with TRBJ1-5; a weak D match, TRBD1 (6 bases). CDR3 length: 13 amino acids. CDR3 in amino acids: CASSLSGDQPQRF. CDR3 bases: TGTGCCAGCAGTTTGTCAGGGGACCAGCCCCAGCGTTTT.

This clonotype was counted only a few times. The chain has TRBV27 and TRBJ1-6; D is uncertain. The CDR3 is 15 amino acids. V was clipped by 5 bases and J by 3 bases, with 11 bases between them. In germline, CDR1 is MNHEY, CDR2 SMNVEV (reference sequence). Here the CDR3 DNA reads TGTGCCAGCAGTACCCTGGGCAACTATAATTCACCCCTCCACTTT. Translated: CASSTLGNYNSPLHF.

The chain carries TRBV5-4 and TRBJ1-1, with D unresolved. This CDR3 is built from 14 residues. The ends were cut back, 1 base at V and 6 bases at J, with 13 bases in the middle. The germline V gene has CDR1 SGHNT and CDR2 YYREEE (reference sequence). CDR3 bases: TGTGCCAGCAGCTTGTCCCGGGTGAGTGCTGAAGCTTTCTTT. This gives the protein CASSLSRVSAEAFF.

This clonotype was seen a handful of times. The rearrangement links TRBV5-1 to TRBJ2-7, with TRBD1 matching over 7 bases. The J segment lost 2 bases and the V segment lost 3 bases, leaving 5 bases of the junction unmatched. Germline CDR1 SGHRS, CDR2 YFSETQ. The CDR3 totals 14 residues. CDR3: CASSYRDSTYEQYF. In nucleotides, the CDR3 is TGCGCCAGCAGCTACCGGGACAGTACCTACGAGCAGTACTTC.

Many counts were recorded for this clonotype. The chain uses TRBV5-1 and TRBJ1-6; D unresolved. The CDR3 covers 13 residues. CDR1 SGHRS and CDR2 YFSETQ come from the germline V gene. V lost 2 bases to trimming and J lost 7 bases, with 7 bases between them. CDR3 protein: CASSLGQNSPLHF. The CDR3, as DNA: TGCGCCAGCAGCTTAGGGCAGAATTCACCCCTCCACTTT.

This clonotype was observed at least ten times. The V gene is TRBV11-3, the J gene TRBJ2-2; D gene unclear. CDR3 length equals 12 residues. CDR1 SGHNT and CDR2 YENEEA come from the germline V gene. Trimming shortened V by 5 bases and J by 7 bases, and 8 bases separated the two germline ends. As DNA, the CDR3 is TGTGCCAGCAGCAAGTACGGCGGGGAGCTGTTTTTT. Protein sequence: CASSKYGGELFF.